What follows are 6 T cell receptor beta chains derived from one specimen sequenced in a study of breast tumors, draining lymph nodes, adjacent tissues. Breast cancer patients provided tissue from their axillary draining lymph nodes. TCRdb analysed the multiplex PCR reads with MiXCR anew, one entry per CDR3 protein. The sample records a few hundred thousand distinct CDR3 sequences, under 40% being singletons. Sequenced: axillary lymph node tissue. All receptors derive from a female donor with breast cancer. Some clones in this sample may be carry-over from other donors' samples.

Turning to this clonotype: A much larger clone sits a single nucleotide away, making a read error possible. The chain carries TRBV7-9 and TRBJ2-2; D is possibly TRBD2 (7 bases). The CDR3 has 14 residues. In germline, CDR1 is SEHNR, CDR2 FQNEAQ (reference sequence). The CDR3 loop reads CASSLRGGTGEPFF. The CDR3 DNA follows: TGTGCCAGCAGCTTAAGGGGGGGCACCGGGGAGCCGTTTTTT.

This clonotype has a count of ten or more. V is TRBV6-6 and J is TRBJ2-1; 13 nucleotides align to TRBD2. CDR3 length: 18 amino acids. CDR1 is MNHNY, CDR2 SVGAGI, per germline (reference sequence). V was clipped by 5 bases and J by 2 bases; unmatched bases: 9. CDR3 DNA sequence: TGTGCCAGCAGTCTAGGACTCGGGACTAGCGGGACCTACAATGAGCAGTTCTTC. It codes for CASSLGLGTSGTYNEQFF.

The sample holds a few counts of this clonotype. Lacking the conserved final phenylalanine or tryptophan, this CDR3 likely reflects a read error. This chain links TRBV19 with TRBJ2-5; possible D gene TRBD1, 6 bases. CDR1 is LNHDA and CDR2 is SQIVND in the germline V gene (reference sequence). V was clipped by 5 bases and J by 1 base, with 17 bases between them. This CDR3 has 16 residues. The CDR3 protein is CASSAGTRSLQETQYS. As DNA, the CDR3 is TGTGCCAGTAGTGCCGGGACACGAAGCCTCCAAGAGACCCAGTACTCC.

This clonotype was seen many times. The chain recombines TRBV30 with TRBJ2-7, with a weak D call TRBD1 (6 bases). Germline V gene sequence: CDR1 GTSNPN, CDR2 SVGIG (reference sequence). V shed 5 bases and J shed 1 base, with 12 bases lying between them. The CDR3 is made up of 13 amino acids. For the CDR3, the DNA is TGTGCCTGGTCAATTGGACAGTCCTACGAGCAGTACTTC. Translating it yields CAWSIGQSYEQYF.

This rearrangement joins TRBV6-1 to TRBJ1-5; 9 bases are a match to TRBD1. There are 15 residues in the CDR3. Germline V gene data show CDR1 as MNHNS and CDR2 as SASEGT. The J segment lost 4 bases and the V segment lost 4 bases, leaving 5 bases of the junction unmatched. CDR3 amino acids: CASSAGTGSNQPQHF. The DNA of the CDR3 is TGTGCCAGCAGTGCCGGGACAGGGTCTAATCAGCCCCAGCATTTT.

In its sample, this clonotype was seen many times. J is TRBJ2-3 and V is TRBV7-3, with a weak D call TRBD2 (5 bases). This CDR3 region has 14 residues. The V end lost 5 bases, the J end lost 5 bases, and 14 bases lay between the germline ends. Germline V gives CDR1 SGHTA, CDR2 FQGTGA. The CDR3 DNA follows: TGTGCCAGCAGCCCTCGGGGAGCAGGAGATACGCAGTATTTT. This gives the protein CASSPRGAGDTQYF.